The 30 T cell receptor beta chains in this list originate from one sample, sequenced in a study of blood T cell dynamics during melanoma immunotherapy. As to time point: week 3, after first cycle of checkpoint inhibitor. Using immunoSEQ multiplex PCR, the repertoire was profiled, and TCRdb retains in-frame clones only, with some absent. Found here are about 15,000 clones, about 93% of them singletons; the top ten hold around 0.84%. The source was blood, collected from a patient treated with checkpoint blockade. The origin of the receptors is a human donor with melanoma.

The genes are TRBV6-1 and TRBJ1-1; D remains unclear. The germline gives CDR1 MNHNS, CDR2 SASEGT. This CDR3 spans 13 amino acids. V was cut by 7 bases and J by 10 bases, with 19 bases left in between. The CDR3 here is CASTLEAGGTAFF. The CDR3 region has the DNA TGTGCCAGCACCCTGGAGGCAGGAGGTACAGCTTTCTTT.

CDR3 nucleotide sequence: TGCGCCAGCAGCTTGTATGTCGGGAAGAACACTGAAGCTTTCTTT. Translation: CASSLYVGKNTEAFF. V and J are TRBV5-1 and TRBJ1-1, with D unresolved. The CDR3 length is 15 residues. With 1 base removed from V and 1 base from J, the gap between germline ends came to 11 bases. CDR1 and CDR2 (germline): SGHRS, YFSETQ.

This clone showed up just once. The V call is TRBV11-2, the J call TRBJ2-7; a weak D match, TRBD1 (5 bases). CDR3 length: 14 residues. The ends were cut back, 6 bases at V and 0 bases at J, with 12 bases in the middle. Germline-derived CDR1 and CDR2 are SGHAT and FQNNGV. The CDR3 bases are TGTGCCAGCAGTAGGGGCGACAGCTCCTACGAGCAGTACTTC. Encoded protein: CASSRGDSSYEQYF.

The chain recombines TRBV6-5 with TRBJ1-3; maybe TRBD1 (6 bases). Trimming cost V 7 bases and J 0 bases, with 10 bases left between them. In germline, CDR1 is MNHEY, CDR2 SVGAGI. The CDR3 loop spans 14 amino acids. The CDR3 bases are TGTGCCAGCAAACAGGGATTCTCTGGAAACACCATATATTTT. Its translation is CASKQGFSGNTIYF.

The chain has TRBV2 and TRBJ2-1; TRBD1 matches 9 bases. V gave up 2 bases and J gave up 5 bases; unmatched junction bases: 1. The CDR3 covers 14 residues. Germline V gene lookup returns CDR1 SNHLY and CDR2 FYNNEI. The CDR3 DNA follows: TGTGCCAGCAGTGAAACAGGGGGCGACAATGAGCAGTTCTTC. The encoded protein is CASSETGGDNEQFF.

V is TRBV10-1 and J is TRBJ2-1; 7 bases agree with TRBD1. Germline values: CDR1 WNHNN, CDR2 SYGVQD (reference sequence). The length of the CDR3 is 14 residues. The V segment lost 6 bases and the J segment 8 bases; nucleotides outside the gene matches: 10. The CDR3 DNA reads TGCGCCAGCAGCCGTACAGGGGTTAGAGATGAGCAGTTCTTC. Translated: CASSRTGVRDEQFF.

The rearrangement links TRBV29-1 to TRBJ1-3, with 9 bases identical to TRBD1. The CDR3 extends over 16 amino acids. From germline, CDR1 is SQVTM and CDR2 ANQGSEA. The J segment lost 1 base and the V segment lost 5 bases, leaving 9 bases of the junction unmatched. The CDR3 here is CSVQDRGRISGNTIYF. The CDR3 bases are TGCAGCGTTCAGGACAGGGGTCGGATTTCTGGAAACACCATATATTTT.

This sequence joins TRBV11-2 and TRBJ2-5; 11 positions match TRBD2. CDR1 SGHAT and CDR2 FQNNGV come from the germline V gene. The J segment lost 1 base and the V segment lost 1 base, leaving 5 bases of the junction unmatched. CDR3 length: 17 amino acids. The CDR3 protein is CASSLGLAGGLQETQYF. CDR3 in DNA: TGTGCCAGCAGCTTAGGGCTAGCGGGAGGTCTCCAAGAGACCCAGTACTTC.

V and J are TRBV7-2 and TRBJ1-5; TRBD1 matches 7 bases. With V trimmed by 5 bases and J by 7 bases, 8 bases remained unmatched. This CDR3 has 14 amino acids. CDR1 and CDR2 (germline): SGHTA, FQGNSA. The CDR3 bases are TGTGCCAGCAGCCTGGGACAGCCTGGCCAGCCCCAGCATTTT. Residues: CASSLGQPGQPQHF. The full variable domain, with the rest looked up from reference TRBV7-2 and TRBJ1-5, is GAGVSQSPSNKVTEKGKDVELRCDPISGHTALYWYRQSLGQGLEFLIYFQGNSAPDKSGLPSDRFSAERTGGSVSTLTIQRTQQEDSAVYLCASSLGQPGQPQHFGDGTRLSIL.

The chain has TRBV7-2 and TRBJ2-7; 11 bases line up with TRBD2. CDR1 is SGHTA, CDR2 FQGNSA, per germline. V lost 5 bases to trimming and J lost 5 bases; unmatched junction nucleotides: 8. The CDR3 totals 15 residues. CDR3 protein: CASSLGLADFNEQYF. The DNA of the CDR3 is TGTGCCAGCAGCCTGGGACTAGCGGATTTCAACGAGCAGTACTTC.

CDR3 loop: CASTLVLNEQFF. CDR3 coding DNA: TGTGCCAGCACCCTTGTTTTGAATGAGCAGTTCTTC. The gene calls are TRBV7-2 and TRBJ2-1; D gene unclear. CDR3 size: 12 residues. Trimming took 7 bases from V and 7 from J, leaving 11 bases between them. From germline, CDR1 is SGHTA and CDR2 FQGNSA.

The J gene is TRBJ2-4, the V gene TRBV2, with no clear D. The V end lost 4 bases, the J end lost 6 bases, and 7 bases lay between the germline ends. The CDR3 has 12 residues. Germline lookup yields CDR1 SNHLY and CDR2 FYNNEI. The CDR3 nucleotides read TGTGCCAGCAGTGTTACGGGAAACATTCAGTACTTC. Its translation is CASSVTGNIQYF.

J is TRBJ1-1 and V is TRBV4-1; D remains ambiguous. CDR1 is MGHRA, CDR2 YSYEKL, per germline. V lost 0 bases to trimming and J lost 4 bases, with 6 bases between them. The CDR3 is 13 amino acids. The CDR3: CASSQEGFTEAFF. CDR3 in DNA: TGCGCCAGCAGCCAAGAAGGGTTCACTGAAGCTTTCTTT.

CDR3 region: CASGGTKRVDEQFF. CDR3 coding DNA: TGTGCCAGCGGGGGAACAAAGCGGGTCGATGAGCAGTTCTTC. This chain uses TRBV7-9 with TRBJ2-1; possibly TRBD2 for D (6 bases). V gave up 8 bases and J gave up 8 bases, with 19 bases separating them. The CDR3 contains 14 residues. Germline values: CDR1 SEHNR, CDR2 FQNEAQ (reference sequence).

This clone was counted a single time. The V and J genes are TRBV6-5 and TRBJ2-3, with 7 bases lining up with TRBD2. Germline V gene lookup returns CDR1 MNHEY and CDR2 SVGAGI. This CDR3 comprises 15 residues. The V segment lost 2 bases and the J segment 4 bases; nucleotides outside the gene matches: 6. The CDR3 region has the DNA TGTGCCAGCAGTTACAGCGGGGCACGGTCAGATACGCAGTATTTT. Amino acid sequence: CASSYSGARSDTQYF.

V is TRBV4-1 and J is TRBJ1-2; D not certain. The CDR3 loop spans 15 amino acids. Per the germline V gene, CDR1 is MGHRA and CDR2 is YSYEKL. Trimming left V 4 bases short and J 3 bases short, with 15 bases between. The CDR3 region has the DNA TGCGCCAGCAGCCCCGGGCGGGGAGTCGACTATGGCTACACCTTC. Protein product: CASSPGRGVDYGYTF.

In this sample, this clone turned up once. At the DNA level, this CDR3 is encoded by other sequences in the same sample as well. In nucleotides, the CDR3 is TGTGCCAGCAGTTACACTAGCGGGGGACAAGAGACCCAGTACTTC. Amino acid sequence: CASSYTSGGQETQYF. The V and J genes are TRBV6-6 and TRBJ2-5, with TRBD2 matching over 11 bases. The CDR3 spans 15 residues. J gave up 2 bases and V 2 bases, and 1 base lay outside the gene matches. Per the germline V gene, CDR1 is MNHNY and CDR2 is SVGAGI (reference sequence).

The genes are TRBV28 and TRBJ2-1; no reliable D call. Deletions cut 6 bases from V and 9 bases from J, with 15 bases between. Germline CDR1 and CDR2: MDHEN and SYDVKM. The CDR3 is made up of 13 amino acids. CDR3 sequence reads: CASSPNLDGEQFF. CDR3 in DNA: TGTGCCAGCAGCCCGAATCTAGACGGTGAGCAGTTCTTC.

The genes are TRBV29-1 and TRBJ2-3; D tentatively reads TRBD1 or TRBD2 (5 bases each). This CDR3 has 14 residues. V dropped 4 bases and J dropped 3 bases, with 14 bases sitting between them. Germline V gene data show CDR1 as SQVTM and CDR2 as ANQGSEA. The chain's CDR3 is CSVAWGSRTDTQYF. The CDR3 DNA is TGCAGCGTTGCTTGGGGGTCGAGGACAGATACGCAGTATTTT.

The V gene is TRBV10-1, the J gene TRBJ2-7; no clear D gene. The V and J ends lost 2 bases and 4 bases respectively, with 15 bases between them. The CDR3 has 15 amino acids. The germline CDR1 and CDR2 sequences are WNHNN and SYGVQD (reference sequence). The CDR3 here is CASSETVGLGYEQYF. DNA for the CDR3: TGCGCCAGCAGTGAGACCGTCGGCCTGGGGTACGAGCAGTACTTC.

The V and J genes are TRBV5-4 and TRBJ2-3; TRBD2 might be the D (5 bases). Trimming stripped 4 bases from V and 6 bases from J, with 21 bases between. Germline V lookup: CDR1 SGHNT, CDR2 YYREEE (reference sequence). The CDR3 runs to 16 residues. The CDR3 region is CASSAGLDTKGDTQYF. CDR3 sequence (DNA): TGTGCCAGCAGCGCAGGACTCGACACTAAAGGGGATACGCAGTATTTT.

The DNA for the CDR3 is TGCGCCAGCAGCGTTACACCAGAAGAGACCCAGTACTTC. Amino acids: CASSVTPEETQYF. The chain has TRBV5-1 and TRBJ2-5, with D hard to call. The V end lost 4 bases, the J end lost 3 bases, and 10 bases lay between the germline ends. Looked up from germline, CDR1 is SGHRS and CDR2 is YFSETQ. The CDR3 loop spans 13 amino acids.

This chain joins TRBV5-1 and TRBJ2-7, with D possibly TRBD2 on 6 matching bases. Germline V CDR1 and CDR2: SGHRS, YFSETQ. Trimming shortened V by 0 bases and J by 5 bases, and 9 bases separated the two germline ends. The CDR3 is made up of 13 amino acids. The CDR3 coding sequence is TGCGCCAGCAGCTTGGGGGACTTGGACGAGCAGTACTTC. Protein product: CASSLGDLDEQYF. Drawing the rest from reference TRBV5-1 and TRBJ2-7, the complete variable domain is KAGVTQTPRYLIKTRGQQVTLSCSPISGHRSVSWYQQTPGQGLQFLFEYFSETQRNKGNFPGRFSGRQFSNSRSEMNVSTLELGDSALYLCASSLGDLDEQYFGPGTRLTVT.

This chain uses TRBV5-1 with TRBJ2-2, with D perhaps TRBD1 (5 bases). This CDR3 is 16 amino acids long. The V gene's germline CDR1 is SGHRS and CDR2 YFSETQ. The V gene lost 4 bases and the J gene lost 0 bases, with 13 bases spanning the gap. The CDR3 DNA reads TGCGCCAGCAGCCACCAGGGTTTATCGAACACCGGGGAGCTGTTTTTT. Its translation is CASSHQGLSNTGELFF.

This chain uses TRBV6-6 with TRBJ2-1; tentatively, D is TRBD1 or TRBD2 (5 bases each). The V gene's germline CDR1 is MNHNY and CDR2 SVGAGI (reference sequence). V lost 5 bases to trimming and J lost 6 bases, with 20 bases between them. The CDR3 spans 16 residues. Written as DNA, the CDR3 is TGTGCCAGCAGTCGGAACCGGGACCCAGCTGTCAATGAGCAGTTCTTC. It translates to CASSRNRDPAVNEQFF.

V gene TRBV5-1 combines with J gene TRBJ2-7, with D possibly being TRBD1 or TRBD2 (5 bases each). The length of the CDR3 is 15 residues. Germline V gives CDR1 SGHRS, CDR2 YFSETQ. V was clipped by 3 bases and J by 1 base, with 14 bases between them. The CDR3 DNA follows: TGCGCCAGCAGCTCCACGGGGACCGGGTCCTACGAGCAGTACTTC. This codes for CASSSTGTGSYEQYF.

Concerning this clone: Its ends do not fully match the called genes, so a read error is possible. The chain links TRBV19 to TRBJ1-2, with TRBD1 matching over 10 bases. The length of the CDR3 is 14 residues. Germline V gives CDR1 LNHDA, CDR2 SQIVND (reference sequence). The DNA of the CDR3 is TGTGCCAGTAGTTTAGACAGGGGGCGGCTGGGCTACACCTTC. Its protein is CASSLDRGRLGYTF.

The chain recombines TRBV5-3 with TRBJ1-3, with D hard to call. TRBV5-3 qualifies as an ORF whose function is uncertain. The CDR3 contains 14 residues. V lost 4 bases and J 0 bases, leaving 8 bases between the germline ends. The chain's CDR3 is CARSPDISGNTIYF. The CDR3 DNA reads TGTGCCAGAAGCCCCGACATCTCTGGAAACACCATATATTTT.

This rearrangement joins TRBV28 to TRBJ2-7; 7 bases are a match to TRBD1. This CDR3 spans 15 amino acids. Germline V gene sequence: CDR1 MDHEN, CDR2 SYDVKM. The junction had 8 bases not matched to a gene; V was cut back by 5 bases and J by 1 base. The CDR3 nucleotides are TGTGCCAGCAGTCCGTCGGACAGGCGATCCTACGAGCAGTACTTC. It encodes CASSPSDRRSYEQYF. The variable domain in full, with the rest retrieved from reference TRBV28 and TRBJ2-7, is DVKVTQSSRYLVKRTGEKVFLECVQDMDHENMFWYRQDPGLGLRLIYFSYDVKMKEKGDIPEGYSVSREKKERFSLILESASTNQTSMYLCASSPSDRRSYEQYFGPGTRLTVT.

The chain recombines TRBV5-1 with TRBJ1-2; 10 bases fit TRBD1. The CDR3 runs to 15 residues. The germline V gene has CDR1 SGHRS and CDR2 YFSETQ. Unmatched junction bases numbered 4, after V lost 5 bases and J lost 0 bases. The chain's CDR3 is CASRSGTGANYGYTF. For the CDR3, the DNA is TGCGCCAGCAGGTCCGGGACAGGGGCTAACTATGGCTACACCTTC.